This is a list of T cell receptor beta chains from one sample in a study of CD8 T cells in ankylosing spondylitis. One entry per CDR3 protein results from TCRdb running MiXCR on the 5' RACE reads. The sample yields fewer than 750,000 distinct CDR3 sequences, under 20% seen once. The specimen sequenced was blood, either unsorted or a sorted T cell fraction (not recorded which). The source is a male donor with ankylosing spondylitis. Each CDR3 is given with its conserved first and last residue. The D gene is left open where the match is weak. Expanded clones get a size class; other rows say once, few or many, or leave the size out.

J,D,V,size,CDR3,DNA
TRBJ2-3,NA,TRBV11-2,NA,CASSLEASTGPQYF,TGTGCCAGCAGCTTAGAGGCCTCGACAGGTCCGCAGTATTTT
TRBJ2-7,NA,TRBV6-5,few,CASSYSATVHTAQYF,TGTGCCAGCAGTTACTCAGCGACAGTCCACACGGCGCAGTACTTC
TRBJ2-1,TRBD1,TRBV4-1,NA,CASSPWKGTANNEQFF,TGCGCCAGCAGCCCCTGGAAGGGGACAGCCAACAATGAGCAGTTCTTC
TRBJ2-7,NA,TRBV29-1,NA,CSVEVPTRYEQYF,TGCAGCGTTGAAGTCCCCACGCGGTACGAGCAGTACTTC
TRBJ1-1,NA,TRBV20-1,few,CSAPRALLNTEAFF,TGCAGTGCTCCCCGGGCCCTCCTGAACACTGAAGCTTTCTTT
TRBJ1-1,NA,TRBV13,few,CASSPPGMPEAFF,TGTGCCAGCAGTCCCCCGGGCATGCCTGAAGCTTTCTTT
TRBJ2-3,NA,TRBV7-2,NA,CASNPLGRRLTDTQYF,TGTGCCAGCAACCCCCTCGGGCGCCGCTTAACAGATACGCAGTATTTT
TRBJ2-3,TRBD2,TRBV7-8,NA,CASSLAFGAGGPGTDTQYF,TGTGCCAGCAGCTTAGCGTTTGGAGCGGGGGGGCCGGGCACAGATACGCAGTATTTT
TRBJ2-5,NA,TRBV9,few,CASSVVMKETQYF,TGTGCCAGCAGCGTTGTTATGAAAGAGACCCAGTACTTC
TRBJ2-7,NA,TRBV6-2/TRBV6-3,few,CASSYSAEASYEQYF,TGTGCCAGCAGTTATAGTGCGGAGGCAAGCTACGAGCAGTACTTC
TRBJ2-2,NA,TRBV4-1,NA,CASSQTNYANTGELFF,TGCGCCAGCAGCCAGACTAACTACGCGAACACCGGGGAGCTGTTTTTT
TRBJ2-7,NA,TRBV3-1,few,CASSQKVSVGEQYF,TGTGCCAGCAGCCAAAAGGTCTCAGTGGGGGAGCAGTACTTC
TRBJ2-1,TRBD2,TRBV7-9,NA,CASSLWGAGAIYNEQFF,TGTGCCAGCAGTCTATGGGGAGCGGGAGCAATCTACAATGAGCAGTTCTTC
TRBJ2-3,TRBD1,TRBV7-3,few,CASSLSAGGVSDTQYF,TGTGCCAGCAGCTTAAGCGCAGGGGGTGTATCAGATACGCAGTATTTT
TRBJ1-4,NA,TRBV2,few,CASSERKTDEKLFF,TGTGCCAGCAGTGAGAGAAAGACCGATGAAAAACTGTTTTTT
TRBJ2-1,NA,TRBV27,NA,CASTNAGPALYNEQFF,TGTGCCAGCACCAATGCCGGGCCAGCGCTCTACAATGAGCAGTTCTTC
TRBJ1-5,NA,TRBV5-5,many,CASSLAPDSNQPQHF,TGTGCCAGCAGCTTGGCGCCGGATAGCAATCAGCCCCAGCATTTT
TRBJ2-7,TRBD1,TRBV4-1,few,CASSDDRGSYEQYF,TGCGCCAGCAGCGATGACAGGGGTTCCTACGAGCAGTACTTC
TRBJ1-1,NA,TRBV10-2,NA,CASSESTGGEAFF,TGCGCCAGCAGTGAGTCAACGGGGGGCGAAGCTTTCTTT
TRBJ2-1,TRBD2,TRBV13,few,CASSPRQGGSQVQFF,TGTGCCAGCAGCCCCCGGCAGGGAGGGAGCCAAGTCCAGTTCTTC
TRBJ1-6,NA,TRBV4-2,NA,CASSLLASSYNSPLHF,TGTGCCAGCAGTTTGCTGGCGAGCTCCTATAATTCACCCCTCCACTTT
TRBJ2-5,TRBD1,TRBV28,NA,CASSFGDRRPETQYF,TGTGCCAGCAGTTTCGGGGACAGGCGTCCAGAGACCCAGTACTTC
TRBJ1-6,NA,TRBV20-1,few,CSAREPGYDNSPLHF,TGCAGTGCTAGGGAGCCCGGGTACGATAATTCACCCCTCCACTTT
TRBJ2-3,TRBD2,TRBV5-1,many,CASSLGVAGIPDTQYF,TGCGCCAGCAGCTTGGGAGTAGCGGGAATCCCAGATACGCAGTATTTT